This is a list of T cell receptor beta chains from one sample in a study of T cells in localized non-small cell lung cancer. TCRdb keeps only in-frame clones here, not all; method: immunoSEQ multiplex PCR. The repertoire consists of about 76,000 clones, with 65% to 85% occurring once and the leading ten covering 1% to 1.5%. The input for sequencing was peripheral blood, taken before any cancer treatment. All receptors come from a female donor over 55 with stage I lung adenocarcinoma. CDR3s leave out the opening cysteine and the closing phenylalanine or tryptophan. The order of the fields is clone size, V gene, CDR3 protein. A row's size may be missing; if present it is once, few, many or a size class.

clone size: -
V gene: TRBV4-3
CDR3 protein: ASSQGRTIRGDTQY

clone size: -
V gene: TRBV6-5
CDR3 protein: ASSLGLARYEQY

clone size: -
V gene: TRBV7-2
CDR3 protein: ASSLAPFYEQY

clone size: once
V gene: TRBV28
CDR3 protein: ASALGGSGTDTQY

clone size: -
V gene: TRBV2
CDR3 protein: ASGAGGHTDTQY

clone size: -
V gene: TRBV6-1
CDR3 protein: ASSRGGSSMEAF

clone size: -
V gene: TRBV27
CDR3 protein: ASSTRVATSGRNEQF

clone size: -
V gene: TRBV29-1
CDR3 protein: SVAFNTEAF

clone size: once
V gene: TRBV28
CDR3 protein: ASSPVLASPLH

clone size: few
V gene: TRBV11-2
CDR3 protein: ASSLTRQQF

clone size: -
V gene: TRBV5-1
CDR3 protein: ASSFWDGDTEAF

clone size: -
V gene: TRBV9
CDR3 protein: ASSVALGGSGEKLF

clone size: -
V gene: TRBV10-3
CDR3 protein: AGGRTDTQY